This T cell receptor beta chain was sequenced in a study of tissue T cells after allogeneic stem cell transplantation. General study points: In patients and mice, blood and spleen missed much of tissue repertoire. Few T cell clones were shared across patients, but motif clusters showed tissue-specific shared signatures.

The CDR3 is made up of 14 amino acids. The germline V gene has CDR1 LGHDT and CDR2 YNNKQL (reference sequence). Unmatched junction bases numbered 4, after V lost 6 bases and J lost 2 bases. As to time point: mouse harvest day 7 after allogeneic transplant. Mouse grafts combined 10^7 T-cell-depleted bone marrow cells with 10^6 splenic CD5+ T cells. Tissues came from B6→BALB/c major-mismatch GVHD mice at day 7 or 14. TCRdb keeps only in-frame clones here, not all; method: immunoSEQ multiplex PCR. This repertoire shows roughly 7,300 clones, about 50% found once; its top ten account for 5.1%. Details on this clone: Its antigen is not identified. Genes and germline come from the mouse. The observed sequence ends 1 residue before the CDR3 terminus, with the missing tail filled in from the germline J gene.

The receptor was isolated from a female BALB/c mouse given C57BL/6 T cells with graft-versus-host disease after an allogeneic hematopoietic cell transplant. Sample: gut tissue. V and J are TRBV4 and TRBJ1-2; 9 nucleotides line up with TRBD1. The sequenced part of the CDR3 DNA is TGTGCCAGCAGACACAGGGGGCGCAACTCCGACTACACC. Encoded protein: CASRHRGRNSDYT. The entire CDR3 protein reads CASRHRGRNSDYTF. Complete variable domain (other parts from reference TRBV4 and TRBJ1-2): ETAVFQTPNYHVTQVGNEVSFNCKQTLGHDTMYWYKQDSKKLLKIMFSYNNKQLIVNETVPRRFSPQSSDKAHLNLRIKSVEPEDSAVYLCASRHRGRNSDYTFGSGTRLLVI.